These T cell receptor beta chains were read from a single sample in a study of blood T cell repertoires in COVID-19. The assay was immunoSEQ multiplex PCR, and TCRdb's table has in-frame clones only and misses some. The sample holds a few hundred thousand clones, more than 70% seen once. Specimen: peripheral blood. The source of these receptors is a woman aged 45 to 65 with acute or convalescent COVID-19. Both conserved end residues are part of each CDR3. D genes are given only for firm matches. Clone size, where shown, is once, few, many, or a class for clones that have expanded.

cdr3_aa: CASSPPRGNEDTEAFF
cdr3_nt: TGTGCCAGCTCACCACCCAGAGGGAATGAAGACACTGAAGCTTTCTTT
cdr3_length: 16
v_call: TRBV18
clone_size: NA
d_call: NA
j_call: TRBJ1-1

cdr3_aa: CASSSSGSIYNEQFF
cdr3_nt: TGTGCCAGCAGCTCCAGCGGGAGCATCTACAATGAGCAGTTCTTC
cdr3_length: 15
v_call: TRBV7-9
clone_size: NA
d_call: TRBD2
j_call: TRBJ2-1

cdr3_aa: CASSLGVGSLMNTEAFF
cdr3_nt: TGCGCCAGCAGCTTGGGGGTAGGGAGTCTTATGAACACTGAAGCTTTCTTT
cdr3_length: 17
v_call: TRBV5-1
clone_size: once
d_call: NA
j_call: TRBJ1-1

cdr3_aa: CASSQVLGTEAFF
cdr3_nt: TGTGCCAGCAGCCAAGTACTTGGCACTGAAGCTTTCTTT
cdr3_length: 13
v_call: TRBV4-2
clone_size: NA
d_call: NA
j_call: TRBJ1-1

cdr3_aa: CASTRQLNTEAFF
cdr3_nt: TGTGCCAGCACCAGACAGCTGAACACTGAAGCTTTCTTT
cdr3_length: 13
v_call: TRBV6-5
clone_size: NA
d_call: NA
j_call: TRBJ1-1

cdr3_aa: CASSLESGGEGNQPQHF
cdr3_nt: TGTGCCAGCAGCTTAGAATCGGGGGGGGAGGGCAATCAGCCCCAGCATTTT
cdr3_length: 17
v_call: TRBV7-2
clone_size: NA
d_call: NA
j_call: TRBJ1-5

cdr3_aa: CASSSTKEKYRSSYNSPLHF
cdr3_nt: TGTGCCAGCAGCTCAACCAAGGAAAAGTACAGGAGCTCCTATAATTCACCCCTCCACTTT
cdr3_length: 20
v_call: TRBV5-4
clone_size: NA
d_call: NA
j_call: TRBJ1-6

cdr3_aa: CASSPGTVPYEQYF
cdr3_nt: TGTGCCAGCAGTCCCGGGACAGTCCCCTACGAGCAGTACTTC
cdr3_length: 14
v_call: TRBV6-5
clone_size: NA
d_call: TRBD1
j_call: TRBJ2-7

cdr3_aa: CASSLVQALNTEAFF
cdr3_nt: TGTGCCAGCAGCTTAGTTCAGGCCCTGAACACTGAAGCTTTCTTT
cdr3_length: 15
v_call: TRBV7-2
clone_size: once
d_call: NA
j_call: TRBJ1-1

cdr3_aa: CASRLTGYGYTF
cdr3_nt: TGTGCCAGCAGACTGACAGGCTATGGCTACACCTTC
cdr3_length: 12
v_call: TRBV6-6
clone_size: NA
d_call: NA
j_call: TRBJ1-2

cdr3_aa: CASSTGTGGGTGELFF
cdr3_nt: TGTGCCAGTAGTACGGGGACAGGGGGAGGTACCGGGGAGCTGTTTTTT
cdr3_length: 16
v_call: TRBV19
clone_size: NA
d_call: TRBD1
j_call: TRBJ2-2

cdr3_aa: CASSPGSANYGYTF
cdr3_nt: TGTGCCAGCAGCCCAGGGTCGGCTAACTATGGCTACACCTTC
cdr3_length: 14
v_call: TRBV2
clone_size: NA
d_call: NA
j_call: TRBJ1-2

cdr3_aa: CASSQDGRARETQYF
cdr3_nt: TGTGCCAGCAGCCAAGATGGGAGGGCCCGAGAGACCCAGTACTTC
cdr3_length: 15
v_call: TRBV3-1/TRBV3-2
clone_size: few
d_call: TRBD2
j_call: TRBJ2-5

cdr3_aa: CASSRSGTATDTQYF
cdr3_nt: TGTGCCAGCAGCCGCTCCGGGACAGCGACAGATACGCAGTATTTT
cdr3_length: 15
v_call: TRBV7-6
clone_size: NA
d_call: TRBD1
j_call: TRBJ2-3

cdr3_aa: CASSTGTGFGETQYF
cdr3_nt: TGTGCCAGCAGCACCGGGACAGGCTTTGGGGAGACCCAGTACTTC
cdr3_length: 15
v_call: TRBV5-4
clone_size: NA
d_call: TRBD1
j_call: TRBJ2-5

cdr3_aa: CSVTGTGDTGELFF
cdr3_nt: TGCAGCGTGACCGGGACAGGGGACACCGGGGAGCTGTTTTTT
cdr3_length: 14
v_call: TRBV29-1
clone_size: NA
d_call: TRBD1
j_call: TRBJ2-2

cdr3_aa: CASSLVLAGIYEQYF
cdr3_nt: TGTGCCAGCAGCTTAGTCCTAGCGGGAATCTACGAGCAGTACTTC
cdr3_length: 15
v_call: TRBV11-2
clone_size: NA
d_call: TRBD2
j_call: TRBJ2-7

cdr3_aa: CASSLRDYNTGELFF
cdr3_nt: TGTGCCAGCAGCCTACGGGACTATAACACCGGGGAGCTGTTTTTT
cdr3_length: 15
v_call: TRBV11-2
clone_size: NA
d_call: TRBD2
j_call: TRBJ2-2

cdr3_aa: CASNFRVDEQFF
cdr3_nt: TGCGCCAGCAACTTCAGGGTGGATGAGCAGTTCTTC
cdr3_length: 12
v_call: TRBV5-1
clone_size: few
d_call: NA
j_call: TRBJ2-1

cdr3_aa: CASSVEAGGFRETQYF
cdr3_nt: TGTGCCAGCAGCGTAGAAGCGGGAGGATTTCGAGAGACCCAGTACTTC
cdr3_length: 16
v_call: TRBV9
clone_size: NA
d_call: TRBD2
j_call: TRBJ2-5

cdr3_aa: CASSCDRGLCEKLFF
cdr3_nt: TGTGCCAGCAGCTGTGACAGGGGGTTATGTGAAAAACTGTTTTTT
cdr3_length: 15
v_call: TRBV21-1
clone_size: NA
d_call: NA
j_call: TRBJ1-4

cdr3_aa: CASSVKTGETGELFF
cdr3_nt: TGTGCCAGCAGCGTTAAGACAGGGGAAACCGGGGAGCTGTTTTTT
cdr3_length: 15
v_call: TRBV9
clone_size: once
d_call: TRBD1
j_call: TRBJ2-2

cdr3_aa: CASRAGLNQPQHF
cdr3_nt: TGTGCCAGCAGGGCGGGGTTAAATCAGCCCCAGCATTTT
cdr3_length: 13
v_call: TRBV2
clone_size: few
d_call: NA
j_call: TRBJ1-5

cdr3_aa: CSSGQGVYEQYF
cdr3_nt: TGTTCTTCGGGACAGGGCGTCTACGAGCAGTACTTC
cdr3_length: 12
v_call: TRBV27
clone_size: NA
d_call: TRBD1
j_call: TRBJ2-7

cdr3_aa: CASSEQVMSGELFF
cdr3_nt: TGTGCCAGCAGTGAGCAGGTGATGTCCGGGGAGCTGTTTTTT
cdr3_length: 14
v_call: TRBV2
clone_size: NA
d_call: NA
j_call: TRBJ2-2

cdr3_aa: CASEQGTSGNTIYF
cdr3_nt: TGTGCCAGTGAACAGGGGACTAGTGGAAACACCATATATTTT
cdr3_length: 14
v_call: TRBV6-6
clone_size: NA
d_call: TRBD1
j_call: TRBJ1-3

cdr3_aa: CASSLDSPVSTDTQYF
cdr3_nt: TGCGCCAGCAGCTTGGACAGCCCGGTTAGCACAGATACGCAGTATTTT
cdr3_length: 16
v_call: TRBV5-1
clone_size: NA
d_call: NA
j_call: TRBJ2-3

cdr3_aa: CAISDSGQGGRFQSGEQYF
cdr3_nt: TGTGCCATCAGTGATTCGGGACAGGGCGGGCGATTTCAGTCGGGCGAGCAGTACTTC
cdr3_length: 19
v_call: TRBV10-3
clone_size: few
d_call: TRBD1
j_call: TRBJ2-7

cdr3_aa: CASSPRVTTNEKLFF
cdr3_nt: TGTGCCAGCTCACCCCGGGTAACAACTAATGAAAAACTGTTTTTT
cdr3_length: 15
v_call: TRBV18
clone_size: NA
d_call: NA
j_call: TRBJ1-4

cdr3_aa: CASSFRGSHQPQHF
cdr3_nt: TGTGCCAGCAGCTTCAGGGGGAGTCATCAGCCCCAGCATTTT
cdr3_length: 14
v_call: TRBV7-8
clone_size: NA
d_call: TRBD1
j_call: TRBJ1-5

cdr3_aa: CASSTKGDTQYF
cdr3_nt: TGTGCCAGTAGTACTAAGGGGGATACGCAGTATTTT
cdr3_length: 12
v_call: TRBV19
clone_size: once
d_call: NA
j_call: TRBJ2-3

cdr3_aa: CASRPGLVLAGGNTGELFF
cdr3_nt: TGTGCCAGCAGACCTGGACTGGTTCTAGCGGGGGGCAACACCGGGGAGCTGTTTTTT
cdr3_length: 19
v_call: TRBV5-8
clone_size: once
d_call: TRBD2
j_call: TRBJ2-2

cdr3_aa: CAWSGFGGDTDTQYF
cdr3_nt: TGTGCCTGGAGCGGGTTCGGGGGAGACACAGATACGCAGTATTTT
cdr3_length: 15
v_call: TRBV30
clone_size: NA
d_call: NA
j_call: TRBJ2-3

cdr3_aa: CASSPLGGRETQYF
cdr3_nt: TGTGCCAGCAGCCCACTGGGGGGACGGGAGACCCAGTACTTC
cdr3_length: 14
v_call: TRBV7-8
clone_size: NA
d_call: NA
j_call: TRBJ2-5

cdr3_aa: CASSLEVHRGNEQFF
cdr3_nt: TGTGCCAGCAGCTTAGAAGTACATCGGGGAAATGAGCAGTTCTTC
cdr3_length: 15
v_call: TRBV7-2
clone_size: NA
d_call: NA
j_call: TRBJ2-1

cdr3_aa: CASSYKTGDQPQHF
cdr3_nt: TGTGCCAGCAGCTATAAGACAGGGGATCAGCCCCAGCATTTT
cdr3_length: 14
v_call: TRBV7-2
clone_size: NA
d_call: TRBD1
j_call: TRBJ1-5

cdr3_aa: CASSKEDRGRVDTGELFF
cdr3_nt: TGTGCCAGCAGCAAAGAGGACAGGGGGCGCGTGGACACCGGGGAGCTGTTTTTT
cdr3_length: 18
v_call: TRBV21-1
clone_size: NA
d_call: NA
j_call: TRBJ2-2

cdr3_aa: CASSRTGPLRYTF
cdr3_nt: TGTGCCAGCAGCAGGACAGGTCCCCTTCGCTACACCTTC
cdr3_length: 13
v_call: TRBV12-3/TRBV12-4
clone_size: NA
d_call: TRBD1
j_call: TRBJ1-2

cdr3_aa: CASSLGVSQHF
cdr3_nt: TGTGCCAGCAGCTTAGGCGTTTCCCAGCATTTT
cdr3_length: 11
v_call: TRBV7-6
clone_size: NA
d_call: NA
j_call: TRBJ1-5

cdr3_aa: CAWTTDSEKLFF
cdr3_nt: TGTGCCTGGACCACCGACAGTGAAAAACTGTTTTTT
cdr3_length: 12
v_call: TRBV30
clone_size: NA
d_call: NA
j_call: TRBJ1-4

cdr3_aa: CASSLLSPQGEQYF
cdr3_nt: TGTGCCAGCAGTCTCCTTAGCCCGCAGGGCGAGCAGTACTTC
cdr3_length: 14
v_call: TRBV2
clone_size: NA
d_call: NA
j_call: TRBJ2-7

cdr3_aa: CSVGGRSSNTGELFF
cdr3_nt: TGCAGCGTTGGCGGTAGGTCCTCCAACACCGGGGAGCTGTTTTTT
cdr3_length: 15
v_call: TRBV29-1
clone_size: NA
d_call: NA
j_call: TRBJ2-2

cdr3_aa: CASSLRGQGFSSSYEQYF
cdr3_nt: TGTGCCAGCAGCTTGAGGGGACAGGGGTTTTCCAGCTCCTACGAGCAGTACTTC
cdr3_length: 18
v_call: TRBV5-6
clone_size: NA
d_call: TRBD1
j_call: TRBJ2-7

cdr3_aa: CASSLDGGNNQPQHF
cdr3_nt: TGTGCCAGCAGCTTAGATGGAGGGAACAATCAGCCCCAGCATTTT
cdr3_length: 15
v_call: TRBV7-2
clone_size: few
d_call: NA
j_call: TRBJ1-5

cdr3_aa: CATSDSRYSGYTF
cdr3_nt: TGTGCCACCAGTGATTCCAGGTACAGTGGCTACACCTTC
cdr3_length: 13
v_call: TRBV24-1
clone_size: NA
d_call: NA
j_call: TRBJ1-2